This section outlines one TCR beta chain sequence together with its context. The antigen it binds to is not known. Base qualities are not provided; no much larger clone lies one nucleotide away. The time point tag for this specimen amounts to: less than five weeks on oral tofacitinib. The sample's treatment or condition label is to be understood as: oral pan-JAK inhibitor, 5-10 mg twice daily. From alopecia areata patients, peripheral blood was collected along with lesional scalp punch biopsies. PBMCs were isolated by density centrifugation and stained for CD3, CD4 and CD8, after which CD4+ and CD8+ T cells were sorted on a FACSAria. Including the terminal cysteine and phenylalanine, the CDR3 comprises 14 residues. Only the CDR3 part of the read is kept: 42 bases, read in frame from the first base. The germline V gene supplies CDR1 MNHEY and CDR2 SVGAGI. V loses 2 bases of germline sequence and J loses 8 bases, and the interval between the two ends is 15 bases.

The sample belongs to a study of CD8+ T cells in alopecia areata (dated by TCRdb to 2017 to 2018). Notes on the research overall: The treated patients, all with moderate-to-severe alopecia areata, were enrolled in an open-label pilot trial of oral tofacitinib given at 5 to 10 mg twice daily. Patients received tofacitinib for 6 to 18 months and were then followed off drug for 6 months to check for delayed response and recurrence. The SALT score, which quantifies the percentage of affected scalp surface area, was used to measure disease severity in treated patients. In both human patients and the C3H/HeJ mouse model, the study applied high-throughput TCRbeta sequencing to look at T cell clonal expansion in alopecia areata. On the human side, TCRbeta sequencing was run on scalp tissue and on sorted CD4+ and CD8+ peripheral blood T cells from healthy controls and from alopecia areata patients with either patchy or totalis/universalis disease. Tofacitinib-treated patients had biopsies at baseline and at 4 and 24 weeks of treatment, with a later scalp biopsy in several patients. Scalp clonality was compared across normal scalp (n=4), patchy alopecia areata scalp (n=8), and alopecia totalis/universalis scalp (n=8). RNA came from the PAXgene miRNA kit for fixed scalp, the miRNeasy kit for PBMCs, and the RNeasy kit for mouse skin. immunoSEQ multiplex PCR using 35 Vbeta forward primers and 13 Jbeta reverse primers was used to amplify TCRbeta CDR3 regions.

Points the paper makes about the study in general: Because the treated cohort was small and had just a single nonresponder, larger studies are needed to establish links between baseline CD8+ expansion and response. Tofacitinib significantly decreased scalp clonality and the number of expanded CD8+ clones among the top 100 scalp clones. Many expanded lesional clones persisted in scalp and blood during tofacitinib treatment, which may partly explain relapse after stopping treatment. Resident alphabeta T cells in normal human skin are also sequenced, complicating scalp TCR repertoire analysis, unlike mouse skin dominated by gammadelta T cells. Shared TCR sequences between patients were less evident than in mice, which may be partly attributable to HLA diversity in the patient population. Higher clonality and more expanded CD8+ clones were observed in lesional scalp than in normal scalp, particularly in alopecia totalis/universalis, a finding suggestive of antigenic drive.

Receptors were amplified or captured by the immunoSEQ multiplex PCR assay. To provide template for TCR sequencing, every sample had RNA extracted and reverse transcribed into cDNA. SuperScript III was used to make first-strand cDNA, primed with a 2:1 mix of oligo-dT and random hexamers. A synthetic immune receptor repertoire was used to measure amplification bias, and any remaining bias was corrected computationally. The original pipeline was this. After raw reads were preprocessed to remove errors, the CDR3 was defined following IMGT conventions as running from the conserved cysteine to phenylalanine. Clonality was computed as 1 minus the Shannon entropy, with the entropy normalized by log2 of the number of productive unique TCRs. Scalp TCRbeta sequences were cross-referenced with sorted blood CD4 and CD8 repertoires so that the CD4 or CD8 identity of scalp clones could be inferred. Drawn from immuneACCESS, this table holds only the in-frame rearrangements with V and J called that TCRdb kept. Clones are partly lost; checked studies trace under half to an unresolved V gene and leave the rest unexplained. V, J and clone size are taken as reported in that table, and D and trimming were inferred from the DNA itself. This sample has about 74,000 clones in its table, and 25% to 35% of those were observed once. The top ten constitute approximately 15% of the sample.

Recombination connected TRBV6-5 to TRBJ1-1, with the D gene call left open. This receptor was obtained from a human donor with alopecia areata. This sample comprised CD8+ T cells sorted from blood, obtained at week 4, from a patient treated with tofacitinib. The DNA sequence is as follows: TGTGCCAGCAGTTACGCGGGGTATAGGTTCGAAGCTTTCTTT. This encodes CASSYAGYRFEAFF.